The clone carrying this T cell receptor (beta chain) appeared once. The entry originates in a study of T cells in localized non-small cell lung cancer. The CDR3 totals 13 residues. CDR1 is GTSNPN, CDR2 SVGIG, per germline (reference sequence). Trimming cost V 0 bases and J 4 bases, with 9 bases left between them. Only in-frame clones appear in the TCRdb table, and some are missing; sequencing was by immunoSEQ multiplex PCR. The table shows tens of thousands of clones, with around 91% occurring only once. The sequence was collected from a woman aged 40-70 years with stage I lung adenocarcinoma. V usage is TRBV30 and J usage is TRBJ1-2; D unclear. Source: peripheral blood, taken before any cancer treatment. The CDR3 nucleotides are TGTGCCTGGAGTGTACTGGCAGTCTATGGCTACACCTTC. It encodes CAWSVLAVYGYTF. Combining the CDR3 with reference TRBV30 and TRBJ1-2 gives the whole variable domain SQTIHQWPATLVQPVGSPLSLECTVEGTSNPNLYWYRQAAGRGLQLLFYSVGIGQISSEVPQNLSASRPQDRQFILSSKKLLLSDSGFYLCAWSVLAVYGYTFGSGTRLTVV.